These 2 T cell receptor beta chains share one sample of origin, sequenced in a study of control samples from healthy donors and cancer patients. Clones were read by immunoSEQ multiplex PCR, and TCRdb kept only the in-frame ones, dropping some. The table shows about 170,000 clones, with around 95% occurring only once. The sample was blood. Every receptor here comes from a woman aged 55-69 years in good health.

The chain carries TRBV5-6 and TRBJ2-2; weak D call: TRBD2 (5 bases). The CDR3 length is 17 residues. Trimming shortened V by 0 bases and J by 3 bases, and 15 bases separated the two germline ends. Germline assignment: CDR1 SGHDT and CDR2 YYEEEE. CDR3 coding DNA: TGTGCCAGCAGCTTGGGAGGGCCCTTCGTGGACACCGGGGAGCTGTTTTTT. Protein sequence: CASSLGGPFVDTGELFF. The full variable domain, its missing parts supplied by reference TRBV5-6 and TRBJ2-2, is DAGVTQSPTHLIKTRGQQVTLRCSPKSGHDTVSWYQQALGQGPQFIFQYYEEEERQRGNFPDRFSGHQFPNYSSELNVNALLLGDSALYLCASSLGGPFVDTGELFFGEGSRLTVL.

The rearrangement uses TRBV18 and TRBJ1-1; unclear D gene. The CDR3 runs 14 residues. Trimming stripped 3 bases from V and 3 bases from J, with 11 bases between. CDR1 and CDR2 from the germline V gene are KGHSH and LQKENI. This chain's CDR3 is CASSPYHGDTEAFF. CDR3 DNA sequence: TGTGCCAGCTCACCTTACCACGGGGACACTGAAGCTTTCTTT. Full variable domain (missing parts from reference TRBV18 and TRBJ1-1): NAGVMQNPRHLVRRRGQEARLRCSPMKGHSHVYWYRQLPEEGLKFMVYLQKENIIDESGMPKERFSAEFPKEGPSILRIQQVVRGDSAAYFCASSPYHGDTEAFFGQGTRLTVV.